This TCR beta chain was observed in a study of blood T cell repertoires in COVID-19 (dated by TCRdb to the early 2020s). Regarding the research as a whole: Samples covering the acute and convalescent phases of COVID-19 were provided by collaborators in the United States, Italy and Spain. Samples came from the ongoing ImmuneRACE study (first 160 participants) plus 1,254 subjects from 6 global collaborators. The prospective study material was composed of cDNA or gDNA derived from T cells, B-cell-depleted T cells, or PBMCs. The sample metadata nearly always contained a de-identified subject ID, COVID-19 status, age in years and sex. The repertoires were released in a freely available public database meant as a resource for research on the immune response to SARS-CoV-2. The dataset comprised deeply sampled blood TCRbeta repertoires from subjects exposed to, actively infected with, or recovered from COVID-19. Where HLA class I and class II types were available, the types were taken from metadata supplied by the sample provider, not from assay-based typing.

Enrolling through a virtual design, the prospective study's participants ranged in age from about 18 to 89 years and lived across some 23 United States geographic areas. To assign participants to cohorts, the prospective study relied on clinical history that participants themselves reported in a screening survey and a study questionnaire. Recovered participants in ImmuneRACE Cohort 3 were defined as having two consecutive negative NP/OP PCR tests, clearance from a healthcare professional, or resolution of symptoms. In the prospective study, mobile phlebotomists collected whole blood, serum and a nasopharyngeal or oropharyngeal swab from each participant. Additional blood draws and questionnaires over a 2-month period could optionally be provided by prospective study participants. Prospective study blood samples were shipped either frozen or at room temperature before DNA extraction. The paper as a whole reports these results and caveats: How much clinical and demographic metadata was included differed by source and by participant, and the metadata was provided uncurated.

As encoded in the germline V gene, CDR1 is MNHNS while CDR2 is SASEGT. The CDR3, from cysteine to valine, totals 14 residues. The sequence is cut down to CDR3 DNA, 42 bases in frame from base 1. V lost 3 bases and J lost 4 bases; the stretch between them is 13 bases long. The immunoSEQ Assay, a bias-controlled multiplex PCR, was used to amplify TCRbeta CDR3 regions from genomic DNA. Per the source publication's procedure: Within the assay, amplification of reference gene primers was used to estimate how many nucleated cells each sample contained. To quantify the absolute abundance of each unique TCRbeta CDR3 rearrangement, sequence reads were collapsed and filtered. For each sample, productive Simpson clonality was calculated by taking the square root of Simpson's diversity index across productive rearrangements. The clones in this table, taken by TCRdb from immuneACCESS, are in-frame only. Not every clone is retained; where verified, under half of the shortfall comes from an unresolved V gene, and the cause of the rest is unknown. V and J calls and clone size are copied from that table; D and trimming were computed from the DNA. The sample table contains about 130,000 clones; only one count was recorded for 78% of them. The ten largest clones represent approximately 6% of the sample.

Notes on this clone: Its antigen is unknown. No base qualities exist here, and no much larger clone lies one base off it.

Sequencing input: PBMCs or T cells enriched from blood (not recorded which). The source is a woman between 50 and 59 years old who had recovered from COVID-19. The chain uses TRBV6-1 and TRBJ2-7, and the D gene may be TRBD2, 5 bases matching. The nucleotides read TGTGCCAGCAGTGAGAGGGCCACCCTATACGAGCAGTACGTC. Its protein reads: CASSERATLYEQYV.